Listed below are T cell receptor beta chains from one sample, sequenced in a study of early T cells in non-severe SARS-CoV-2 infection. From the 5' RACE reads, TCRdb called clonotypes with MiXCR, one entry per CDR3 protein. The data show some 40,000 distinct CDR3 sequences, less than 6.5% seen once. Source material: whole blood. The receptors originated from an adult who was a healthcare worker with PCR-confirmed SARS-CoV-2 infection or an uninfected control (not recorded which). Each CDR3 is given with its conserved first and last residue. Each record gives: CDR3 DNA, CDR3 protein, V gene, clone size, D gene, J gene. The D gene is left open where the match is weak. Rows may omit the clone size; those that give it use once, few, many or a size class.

cdr3_nt: TGTGCCTGGAGTGGGGACTGGGGCTATGGCTACACCTTC
cdr3_aa: CAWSGDWGYGYTF
v_call: TRBV30
clone_size: few
d_call: .
j_call: TRBJ1-2

cdr3_nt: TGTGCCAGCACTCAAAAGACAGGGTGGCCTGAAAAACTGTTTTTT
cdr3_aa: CASTQKTGWPEKLFF
v_call: TRBV7-9
clone_size: many
d_call: TRBD1
j_call: TRBJ1-4

cdr3_nt: TGCGCCAGCAGCTTGTCAGCAGGGGTTACAGATACGCAGTATTTT
cdr3_aa: CASSLSAGVTDTQYF
v_call: TRBV5-1
clone_size: .
d_call: .
j_call: TRBJ2-3

cdr3_nt: TGTGCCAGCAGCGGACCCGTACGGGGATTCTATAATTCACCCCTCCACTTT
cdr3_aa: CASSGPVRGFYNSPLHF
v_call: TRBV7-8
clone_size: many
d_call: .
j_call: TRBJ1-6

cdr3_nt: TGTGCAAGTCGCCTCTACTGGACAGGGAGGAACACTGAAGCTTTCTTT
cdr3_aa: CASRLYWTGRNTEAFF
v_call: TRBV12-2
clone_size: many
d_call: .
j_call: TRBJ1-1

cdr3_nt: TGTGCCAGTAGTTCTAGCGGGGGCTCCTACAATGAGCAGTTCTTC
cdr3_aa: CASSSSGGSYNEQFF
v_call: TRBV19
clone_size: many
d_call: TRBD2
j_call: TRBJ2-1

cdr3_nt: TGTGCCAGCAGTAGACAGTGGAGCTCCTACGAGCAGTACTTC
cdr3_aa: CASSRQWSSYEQYF
v_call: TRBV28
clone_size: .
d_call: .
j_call: TRBJ2-7

cdr3_nt: TGTGCCATCGGGGTTCACGACGGCTACACCTTC
cdr3_aa: CAIGVHDGYTF
v_call: TRBV10-3
clone_size: many
d_call: .
j_call: TRBJ1-2

cdr3_nt: TGCGCCAGCAGCGCACGCCCTTCAACAGGGGACTATGGCTACACCTTC
cdr3_aa: CASSARPSTGDYGYTF
v_call: TRBV5-1
clone_size: many
d_call: TRBD1
j_call: TRBJ1-2

cdr3_nt: TGTGCCAGCAGCCCCACCCTGGGCGAGCAGTACTTC
cdr3_aa: CASSPTLGEQYF
v_call: TRBV5-4
clone_size: many
d_call: .
j_call: TRBJ2-7

cdr3_nt: TGCGCCAGCAGCTTGTTCGGACCTTACAAGTTCGAGACCCAGTACTTC
cdr3_aa: CASSLFGPYKFETQYF
v_call: TRBV5-1
clone_size: many
d_call: .
j_call: TRBJ2-5

cdr3_nt: TGTGCCAGCAGCCCGTCGCCCTACGGGGCCGTTAAGCAAAATGAAAAACTGTTTTTT
cdr3_aa: CASSPSPYGAVKQNEKLFF
v_call: TRBV28
clone_size: few
d_call: .
j_call: TRBJ1-4

cdr3_nt: TGTGCCAGCAGTCTCAGGGGGTCTAATGAAAAACTGTTTTTT
cdr3_aa: CASSLRGSNEKLFF
v_call: TRBV27
clone_size: many
d_call: TRBD1
j_call: TRBJ1-4

cdr3_nt: TGTGCCAGCAGTTTAGACAGATTGACAGAAAAACTGTTTTTT
cdr3_aa: CASSLDRLTEKLFF
v_call: TRBV12-3/TRBV12-4
clone_size: many
d_call: .
j_call: TRBJ1-4

cdr3_nt: TGTGCCAGCAGTTTTGTAGGGGTCGATGAAAAACTGTTTTTT
cdr3_aa: CASSFVGVDEKLFF
v_call: TRBV12-3/TRBV12-4
clone_size: few
d_call: .
j_call: TRBJ1-4

cdr3_nt: TGTGCCAGCAGCTTGACTAGCGGGACCACCGGGACCCAGTACTTC
cdr3_aa: CASSLTSGTTGTQYF
v_call: TRBV7-9
clone_size: .
d_call: TRBD2
j_call: TRBJ2-5

cdr3_nt: TGCAGTGCGGAACCGGGGACCGACCAAGAGACCCAGTACTTC
cdr3_aa: CSAEPGTDQETQYF
v_call: TRBV20-1
clone_size: many
d_call: .
j_call: TRBJ2-5

cdr3_nt: TGTGCCAGCAGCGACAGTTATGGCTACACCTTC
cdr3_aa: CASSDSYGYTF
v_call: TRBV3-1
clone_size: many
d_call: .
j_call: TRBJ1-2

cdr3_nt: TGCGCCAGCAGCCAAGGATCAGGACCCGTCGCTGAAGCTTTCTTT
cdr3_aa: CASSQGSGPVAEAFF
v_call: TRBV4-1
clone_size: many
d_call: .
j_call: TRBJ1-1

cdr3_nt: TGTGCCAGCAGTTCCACGACGAGGAAGGAGCAGTTCTTC
cdr3_aa: CASSSTTRKEQFF
v_call: TRBV28
clone_size: many
d_call: .
j_call: TRBJ2-1

cdr3_nt: TGTGCCATCAGGAGGTCCAGGGAGGGCACTGAAGCTTTCTTT
cdr3_aa: CAIRRSREGTEAFF
v_call: TRBV10-3
clone_size: many
d_call: .
j_call: TRBJ1-1

cdr3_nt: TGCAGTGCTAGGGGGGACAGCGGGAACTATGGCTACACCTTC
cdr3_aa: CSARGDSGNYGYTF
v_call: TRBV20-1
clone_size: many
d_call: TRBD1
j_call: TRBJ1-2

cdr3_nt: TGTGCCAGCGGGACCGGCTACGAGCAGTACTTC
cdr3_aa: CASGTGYEQYF
v_call: TRBV6-1
clone_size: many
d_call: .
j_call: TRBJ2-7

cdr3_nt: TGTGCCAGTAGTACAGCCCTGGTTTACAATGAGCAGTTCTTC
cdr3_aa: CASSTALVYNEQFF
v_call: TRBV19
clone_size: many
d_call: .
j_call: TRBJ2-1

cdr3_nt: TGTGCCAGCAGCGACATCGGCACGGGGGTCAAAGAGACCCAGTACTTC
cdr3_aa: CASSDIGTGVKETQYF
v_call: TRBV25-1
clone_size: many
d_call: .
j_call: TRBJ2-5

cdr3_nt: TGTGCCAGCAGCCCCGGGACAGGGAGGGAGACCCAGTACTTC
cdr3_aa: CASSPGTGRETQYF
v_call: TRBV7-9
clone_size: .
d_call: TRBD1
j_call: TRBJ2-5

cdr3_nt: TGTGCCAGCAGCTGGGACAGGGGCACTGAAGCTTTCTTT
cdr3_aa: CASSWDRGTEAFF
v_call: TRBV7-3
clone_size: many
d_call: TRBD1
j_call: TRBJ1-1

cdr3_nt: TGTGCCAGCAGCTCACTGAATACAGGGGATAATTCACCCCTCCACTTT
cdr3_aa: CASSSLNTGDNSPLHF
v_call: TRBV5-6
clone_size: few
d_call: TRBD1
j_call: TRBJ1-6

cdr3_nt: TGCAGTGCCACGGGGGCCAGGGAGGGGCGGAGGGAAGCTTTCTTT
cdr3_aa: CSATGAREGRREAFF
v_call: TRBV20-1
clone_size: many
d_call: .
j_call: TRBJ1-1

cdr3_nt: TGTGCCACCAGCAGAGAAGGGGGCGGGGAGCTGTTTTTT
cdr3_aa: CATSREGGGELFF
v_call: TRBV15
clone_size: many
d_call: .
j_call: TRBJ2-2

cdr3_nt: TGTGCCAGCAGCTTAGGGACTAGCGGGAGTTGGCAGTTCTTC
cdr3_aa: CASSLGTSGSWQFF
v_call: TRBV7-2
clone_size: .
d_call: TRBD2
j_call: TRBJ2-1

cdr3_nt: TGCAGTGCTAGAGGTAGCACTGAAGCTTTCTTT
cdr3_aa: CSARGSTEAFF
v_call: TRBV20-1
clone_size: many
d_call: .
j_call: TRBJ1-1

cdr3_nt: TGTGCCACCAGTGACAGGACTACTTCTAATGAGCAGTTCTTC
cdr3_aa: CATSDRTTSNEQFF
v_call: TRBV24-1
clone_size: many
d_call: .
j_call: TRBJ2-1

cdr3_nt: TGTGCCAGCAGTCCCTGGACAGGGGGCTACACCGGGGAGCTGTTTTTT
cdr3_aa: CASSPWTGGYTGELFF
v_call: TRBV6-5
clone_size: many
d_call: TRBD1
j_call: TRBJ2-2

cdr3_nt: TGCAGCCTATCACGAGTTTACGGGACAGGGGGCGAGCAGTACTTC
cdr3_aa: CSLSRVYGTGGEQYF
v_call: TRBV20-1
clone_size: many
d_call: TRBD1
j_call: TRBJ2-7

cdr3_nt: TGTGCCAGCAGTTCTGGGACAGGGAGCACAGATACGCAGTATTTT
cdr3_aa: CASSSGTGSTDTQYF
v_call: TRBV12-3/TRBV12-4
clone_size: few
d_call: TRBD1
j_call: TRBJ2-3

cdr3_nt: TGCAGTGCTAGGGGGGTCAGTGAGCAGTTCTTC
cdr3_aa: CSARGVSEQFF
v_call: TRBV20-1
clone_size: many
d_call: .
j_call: TRBJ2-1

cdr3_nt: TGTGCCAGCAGCCAAGGGTCCGGGAGTGGCTACACCTTC
cdr3_aa: CASSQGSGSGYTF
v_call: TRBV7-3
clone_size: .
d_call: .
j_call: TRBJ1-2

cdr3_nt: TGTGCCAGCAGCCTTGGACTAGCGGATACGCAGTATTTT
cdr3_aa: CASSLGLADTQYF
v_call: TRBV11-2
clone_size: many
d_call: TRBD2
j_call: TRBJ2-3

cdr3_nt: TGTGCCAGCAGCGGCTTAGCCCTGAGTGGTACTAGCGGGGGAAACACCGGGGAGCTGTTTTTT
cdr3_aa: CASSGLALSGTSGGNTGELFF
v_call: TRBV11-2
clone_size: few
d_call: TRBD2
j_call: TRBJ2-2

cdr3_nt: TGTGCCTGGAGACTAGCGGGATCTCCGCAGTTCTTC
cdr3_aa: CAWRLAGSPQFF
v_call: TRBV30
clone_size: few
d_call: TRBD2
j_call: TRBJ2-1

cdr3_nt: TGTGCCAGCAGCCGACGGACAGGTATCGGGTACGAGCAGTACTTC
cdr3_aa: CASSRRTGIGYEQYF
v_call: TRBV9
clone_size: .
d_call: TRBD1
j_call: TRBJ2-7

cdr3_nt: TGTGCCAGCAGCCATTCGGGATTTACAGATACGCAGTATTTT
cdr3_aa: CASSHSGFTDTQYF
v_call: TRBV28
clone_size: .
d_call: .
j_call: TRBJ2-3

cdr3_nt: TGTGCCAGCAGCTTATTTCGCCCCCCTCCGCCAGAGACCCAGTACTTC
cdr3_aa: CASSLFRPPPPETQYF
v_call: TRBV7-9
clone_size: many
d_call: .
j_call: TRBJ2-5

cdr3_nt: TGCAGCGTTGAAGCAGGGGGCATTGGCTACACCTTC
cdr3_aa: CSVEAGGIGYTF
v_call: TRBV29-1
clone_size: .
d_call: TRBD1
j_call: TRBJ1-2

cdr3_nt: TGTGCCAGCAGCCAATTCTTCCGGGGGCAGGAGACCCAGTACTTC
cdr3_aa: CASSQFFRGQETQYF
v_call: TRBV4-2
clone_size: few
d_call: .
j_call: TRBJ2-5

cdr3_nt: TGTGCCAGCAGCTTAGCCAGCGGGGGTAACACCGGGGAGCTGTTTTTT
cdr3_aa: CASSLASGGNTGELFF
v_call: TRBV7-6
clone_size: medium-sized
d_call: TRBD2
j_call: TRBJ2-2

cdr3_nt: TGTGCCAGCAGCTTAGACCGAGAGACCCAGTACTTC
cdr3_aa: CASSLDRETQYF
v_call: TRBV11-3
clone_size: .
d_call: .
j_call: TRBJ2-5

cdr3_nt: TGTGCGGCTTTTGGGGGGTCCCCGGACTTGGAAGATACGCAGTATTTT
cdr3_aa: CAAFGGSPDLEDTQYF
v_call: TRBV21-1
clone_size: many
d_call: .
j_call: TRBJ2-3

cdr3_nt: TGTGCCAGCTCCACTACTAGCGGAGCAGCCAAAAACATTCAGTACTTC
cdr3_aa: CASSTTSGAAKNIQYF
v_call: TRBV18
clone_size: .
d_call: TRBD2
j_call: TRBJ2-4